This is a list of T cell receptor beta chains from one sample in a study of blood T cell repertoires in COVID-19. Sequencing was performed with immunoSEQ multiplex PCR; in TCRdb, only in-frame clones are kept and a portion is missing. This table holds about 42,000 clones, roughly 80% found once. The specimen sequenced was peripheral blood. The receptors were sampled from a woman aged 70-85 years with acute or convalescent COVID-19. CDR3s include the opening cysteine and the closing phenylalanine or tryptophan. The D gene is left open where the match is weak. Clone size is given for some rows only: seen once, a few or many times, or a class if the clone is expanded.

v_call: TRBV23-1; j_call: TRBJ2-2; clone_size: .; d_call: TRBD2; cdr3_nt: TGCGCCAGCAGTCCGGGACTAGCGGGGGGGAGGACCGGGGAGCTGTTTTTT; cdr3_aa: CASSPGLAGGRTGELFF
v_call: TRBV28; j_call: TRBJ1-1; clone_size: .; d_call: .; cdr3_nt: TGTGCCAGCAGTCCTGCTGACAGGATGGGAACTGAAGCTTTCTTT; cdr3_aa: CASSPADRMGTEAFF
v_call: TRBV30; j_call: TRBJ2-2; clone_size: .; d_call: .; cdr3_nt: TGTGCCTGGAGTCCCCGGGGAACCGGGGAGCTGTTTTTT; cdr3_aa: CAWSPRGTGELFF
v_call: TRBV9; j_call: TRBJ2-3; clone_size: .; d_call: .; cdr3_nt: TGTGCCAGCAGCGTAGGGGTTAGCGAGGTTGGGACAGATACGCAGTATTTT; cdr3_aa: CASSVGVSEVGTDTQYF
v_call: TRBV9; j_call: TRBJ1-2; clone_size: once; d_call: TRBD1; cdr3_nt: TGTGCCAGCAGCGTAGGCCAGGGGGCTGACTATGGCTACACCTTC; cdr3_aa: CASSVGQGADYGYTF
v_call: TRBV7-8; j_call: TRBJ1-2; clone_size: .; d_call: .; cdr3_nt: TGTGCCAGCAGCTTTAATCGCGGTGGCTACACCTTC; cdr3_aa: CASSFNRGGYTF
v_call: TRBV7-2; j_call: TRBJ1-2; clone_size: few; d_call: .; cdr3_nt: TGTGCCAGCACCCCGGGCCAGGAGGCTAACTATGGCTACACCTTC; cdr3_aa: CASTPGQEANYGYTF
v_call: TRBV2; j_call: TRBJ2-2; clone_size: .; d_call: .; cdr3_nt: TGTGCCAGCAGTGAAACCGGGAGATTTGGCGGGGAGCTGTTTTTT; cdr3_aa: CASSETGRFGGELFF
v_call: TRBV7-2; j_call: TRBJ1-4; clone_size: .; d_call: .; cdr3_nt: TGTGCCAGCAGCTTGGACTTTCGGGCGGCTAATGAAAAACTGTTTTTT; cdr3_aa: CASSLDFRAANEKLFF
v_call: TRBV7-6; j_call: TRBJ2-1; clone_size: .; d_call: .; cdr3_nt: TGTGCCAGCAGCCCAAGAACGACAGGCAGGGGTGTAGGCAATGAGCAGTTCTTC; cdr3_aa: CASSPRTTGRGVGNEQFF
v_call: TRBV28; j_call: TRBJ1-4; clone_size: few; d_call: .; cdr3_nt: TGTGCCAGCAGCCAAACAGGGTTAAGGCTTGAAAAACTGTTTTTT; cdr3_aa: CASSQTGLRLEKLFF
v_call: TRBV24-1; j_call: TRBJ1-5; clone_size: .; d_call: TRBD1; cdr3_nt: TGTGCCACCCAACAGGGGACGGGGCAGCCCCAGCATTTT; cdr3_aa: CATQQGTGQPQHF
v_call: TRBV11-1; j_call: TRBJ1-2; clone_size: .; d_call: .; cdr3_nt: TGTGCCAGCAGCTTGAACCGGGCCGGGGATGGCTACACCTTC; cdr3_aa: CASSLNRAGDGYTF
v_call: TRBV7-9; j_call: TRBJ1-2; clone_size: .; d_call: .; cdr3_nt: TGTGCCAGCAGCTTAGGGCGACAGCACCTCTATGGCTACACCTTC; cdr3_aa: CASSLGRQHLYGYTF
v_call: TRBV29-1; j_call: TRBJ2-5; clone_size: once; d_call: TRBD2; cdr3_nt: TGCAGCGTTGATCGGGGGGGCCAAGAGACCCAGTACTTC; cdr3_aa: CSVDRGGQETQYF
v_call: TRBV10-3; j_call: TRBJ1-3; clone_size: .; d_call: TRBD1; cdr3_nt: TGTGCCATCAGATCCGGACAGGGGGCTGGAGGAAACACCATATATTTT; cdr3_aa: CAIRSGQGAGGNTIYF
v_call: TRBV11-2; j_call: TRBJ2-5; clone_size: .; d_call: .; cdr3_nt: TGTGCCAGCAGCTTATCTCCGGTACGGGGGCAAGAGACCCAGTACTTC; cdr3_aa: CASSLSPVRGQETQYF
v_call: TRBV19; j_call: TRBJ2-5; clone_size: .; d_call: TRBD2; cdr3_nt: TGTGCCAGTAGTAGACTAGCGGGGGTCGGTGAGACCCAGTACTTC; cdr3_aa: CASSRLAGVGETQYF
v_call: TRBV4-2; j_call: TRBJ2-5; clone_size: .; d_call: TRBD1; cdr3_nt: TGTGCCAGCAGCCAGCTGGGACAGGGGATTTTGGAGACCCAGTACTTC; cdr3_aa: CASSQLGQGILETQYF
v_call: TRBV5-6; j_call: TRBJ1-1; clone_size: .; d_call: TRBD1; cdr3_nt: TGTGCCAGCAGCCGATTAGGACAGGGGGCAGTTACTGAAGCTTTCTTT; cdr3_aa: CASSRLGQGAVTEAFF
v_call: TRBV5-1; j_call: TRBJ1-1; clone_size: .; d_call: TRBD1; cdr3_nt: TGCGCCAGCAGCTCGACCGGGACAGCGAACACTGAAGCTTTCTTT; cdr3_aa: CASSSTGTANTEAFF
v_call: TRBV19; j_call: TRBJ1-5; clone_size: .; d_call: TRBD1; cdr3_nt: TGTGCCAGTACCTCCGGAGGGGGCGGCAATCAGCCCCAGCATTTT; cdr3_aa: CASTSGGGGNQPQHF
v_call: TRBV6-2/TRBV6-3; j_call: TRBJ1-3; clone_size: .; d_call: .; cdr3_nt: TGTGCCAGCAGTTACACGAAACTGAGGATCACTCGGAACACCATATATTTT; cdr3_aa: CASSYTKLRITRNTIYF
v_call: TRBV18; j_call: TRBJ1-2; clone_size: .; d_call: TRBD1; cdr3_nt: TGTGCCAGCTCACCACGACAGGGGGACAACTATGGCTACACCTTC; cdr3_aa: CASSPRQGDNYGYTF
v_call: TRBV11-2; j_call: TRBJ1-4; clone_size: .; d_call: TRBD1; cdr3_nt: TGTGCCAGCAGCTTAGAAGCAGGGGGCGATGAAAAACTGTTTTTT; cdr3_aa: CASSLEAGGDEKLFF
v_call: TRBV3-1/TRBV3-2; j_call: TRBJ1-3; clone_size: .; d_call: .; cdr3_nt: TGTGCCAGCAGCCCACCGGGGGGTGACTCTGGAAACACCATATATTTT; cdr3_aa: CASSPPGGDSGNTIYF
v_call: TRBV10-2; j_call: TRBJ1-1; clone_size: .; d_call: .; cdr3_nt: TGCGCCAGCAGGGACCGGACAGCAGGCACTGAAGCTTTCTTT; cdr3_aa: CASRDRTAGTEAFF
v_call: TRBV7-8; j_call: TRBJ1-1; clone_size: .; d_call: .; cdr3_nt: TGTGCCAGCAGCCCGGGCACTGAAGCTTTCTTT; cdr3_aa: CASSPGTEAFF
v_call: TRBV28; j_call: TRBJ2-7; clone_size: .; d_call: TRBD1; cdr3_nt: TGTGCCAGCAGTTTATGGAGAGACAGGGTACAGCACGAGCAGTACTTC; cdr3_aa: CASSLWRDRVQHEQYF
v_call: TRBV28; j_call: TRBJ1-1; clone_size: .; d_call: .; cdr3_nt: TGTGCCAGCCTACAGAGAAACACTGAAGCTTTCTTT; cdr3_aa: CASLQRNTEAFF
v_call: TRBV19; j_call: TRBJ1-1; clone_size: .; d_call: .; cdr3_nt: TGTGCCAGTAGTATAGCGTCAGGGGTGAACACTGAAGCTTTCTTT; cdr3_aa: CASSIASGVNTEAFF
v_call: TRBV2; j_call: TRBJ1-2; clone_size: .; d_call: TRBD1; cdr3_nt: TGTGCCGGCCGACAGGGGGCAGGCTACACCTTC; cdr3_aa: CAGRQGAGYTF